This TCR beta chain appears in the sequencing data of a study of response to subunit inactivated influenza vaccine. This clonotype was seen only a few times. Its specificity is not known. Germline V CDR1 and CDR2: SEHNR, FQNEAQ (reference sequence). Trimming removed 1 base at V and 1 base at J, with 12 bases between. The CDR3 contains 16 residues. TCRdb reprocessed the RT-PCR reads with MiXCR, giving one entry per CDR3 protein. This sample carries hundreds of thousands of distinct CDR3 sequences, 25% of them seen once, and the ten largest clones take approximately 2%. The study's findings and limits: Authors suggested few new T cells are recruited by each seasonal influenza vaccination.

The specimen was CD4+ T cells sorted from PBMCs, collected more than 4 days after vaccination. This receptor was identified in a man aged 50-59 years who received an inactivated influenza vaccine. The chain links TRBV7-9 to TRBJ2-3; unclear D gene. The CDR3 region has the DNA TGTGCCAGCAGCTTAGGTCTCGGGTCAGGCACAGATACGCAGTATTTT. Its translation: CASSLGLGSGTDTQYF.